A single sample gave rise to the 19 T cell receptor beta chains below, sequenced in a study of HIV-infected patients and healthy controls. Alpha and beta constant-region primers primed reverse transcription of about 500 ng RNA. Each of the alpha and beta chains got its own library through chain-specific third strand synthesis with indices. Each CDR3 protein is one row after TCRdb ran MiXCR on the 5' RACE reads. This sample carries about 8,600 distinct CDR3 sequences, around 9.3% of them seen once, and the ten largest clones take approximately 23%. Follow-up blood was drawn about 14 weeks, roughly three months, after antiretroviral therapy began. Whole blood was used without fractionation, so all unsorted peripheral T cells were included. The specimen comprised blood, sampled during antiretroviral therapy. The source of these receptors is an adult with HIV infection.

This clonotype turned up a few times. Given a much more abundant clone one base away, this may be a read error. The chain combines TRBV3-1 with TRBJ1-4; 7 bases line up with TRBD1. This CDR3 contains 14 residues. CDR1 is LGHDT, CDR2 YNNKEL, per germline (reference sequence). This chain's CDR3 is CSSSQSTGREKLFF. CDR3 DNA sequence: TGTTCCAGCAGCCAATCGACAGGGCGTGAAAAACTGTTTTTT.

In this sample, this clonotype turned up a few times. The J gene is TRBJ2-7, the V gene TRBV6-2 or TRBV6-3; D uncertain. Trimming stripped 0 bases from V and 5 bases from J, with 8 bases between. CDR1 is MNHEY, CDR2 SVGEGT, per germline. CDR3 length: 13 residues. This CDR3 reads CASSYSTGHEQYF. The CDR3 coding sequence is TGTGCCAGCAGTTACTCGACTGGTCACGAGCAGTACTTC.

This clonotype was counted ten times or more. The V and J genes are TRBV29-1 and TRBJ2-1; maybe TRBD1 (6 bases). Per germline, CDR1 SQVTM and CDR2 ANQGSEA. The CDR3 length is 15 residues. Trimming stripped 7 bases from V and 2 bases from J, with 18 bases between. The CDR3 region is CSAKGDLRTYNEQFF. The CDR3 DNA reads TGCAGCGCCAAGGGGGACCTGCGGACCTACAATGAGCAGTTCTTC.

This clonotype is termed medium-sized. The V gene is TRBV7-8, the J gene TRBJ2-4, with 10 nucleotides matching TRBD2. Germline V gene data show CDR1 as SGHVS and CDR2 as FQNEAQ. After removal of 2 bases from V and 15 bases from J, the junction contained 13 bases not matched to a gene. The CDR3 covers 15 residues. Here the CDR3 reads CASSLMSLAGEGLYF. As DNA, the CDR3 is TGTGCCAGCAGCTTAATGTCCCTAGCGGGAGAGGGACTGTACTTC.

In its sample, this clonotype is medium-sized. V is TRBV25-1 and J is TRBJ1-6, with a possible D match to TRBD1 (6 bases). Deletions cut 8 bases from V and 12 bases from J, with 14 bases between. Germline CDR1 reads MGHDK; CDR2 reads SYGVNS. The length of the CDR3 is 12 residues. Written as DNA, the CDR3 is TGTGCCAGCTCCGGGGGGACACGACCCCTCCACTTT. This encodes CASSGGTRPLHF.

This clonotype was counted ten times or more. The genes are TRBV7-3 and TRBJ2-3; D uncertain. V was pared by 5 bases and J by 0 bases, with 9 bases between. Germline V gene sequence: CDR1 SGHTA, CDR2 FQGTGA. The CDR3 runs 14 residues. CDR3 bases: TGTGCCAGCAGCGCGACAAGAAGCACAGATACGCAGTATTTT. This gives the protein CASSATRSTDTQYF.

This clonotype rates as medium-sized. The CDR3, as DNA: TGTGCCAGCAGTGAAGCGGTCGCCGGGGGCAATCAGCCCCAGCATTTT. Translating it yields CASSEAVAGGNQPQHF. The rearrangement uses TRBV6-1 and TRBJ1-5; D gene ambiguous. Germline-derived CDR1 and CDR2 are MNHNS and SASEGT. The CDR3 length is 16 residues. V shed 0 bases and J shed 2 bases, with 11 bases lying between them.

This clonotype was recorded many times. This chain's CDR3 is CASSLNSGGKLDFSDTQYF. The CDR3 nucleotides read TGCGCCAGCAGCTTGAATAGCGGGGGTAAATTGGATTTCTCGGATACGCAGTATTTT. This rearrangement joins TRBV5-1 to TRBJ2-3; TRBD2 matches at 9 bases. This CDR3 comprises 19 residues. CDR1 and CDR2 from the germline V gene are SGHRS and YFSETQ. V was clipped by 1 base and J by 6 bases; unmatched bases: 18.

This clonotype was recorded many times. The chain carries TRBV19 and TRBJ1-1; no clear D gene. V was shortened by 7 bases and J by 1 base, with 13 bases between the two germline ends. Germline-derived CDR1 and CDR2 are LNHDA and SQIVND (reference sequence). CDR3 length: 14 residues. The DNA of the CDR3 is TGTGCCAGTATTAGGAGGCAAAAGAACACTGAAGCTTTCTTT. It translates to CASIRRQKNTEAFF.

This clonotype has ten or more counts. The chain uses TRBV18 and TRBJ2-5; D might be TRBD1 (6 bases). Germline CDR1 reads KGHSH; CDR2 reads LQKENI. The CDR3 has 13 residues. V lost 4 bases and J 2 bases, leaving 8 bases between the germline ends. The CDR3 nucleotides read TGTGCCAGCTCACGGACAGCACAAGAGACCCAGTACTTC. Translated, it gives CASSRTAQETQYF.

In this sample, this clonotype is medium-sized. The rearrangement uses TRBV20-1 and TRBJ2-4; 12 bases line up with TRBD2. The V gene end was trimmed by 2 bases and the J gene end by 5 bases; junction bases not matched to a gene: 4. Germline CDR1 and CDR2: DFQATT and SNEGSKA (reference sequence). The CDR3 spans 15 residues. The CDR3, as DNA: TGCAGTGCTAGACTAGCGGGGGGGGCCGAAAACATTCAGTACTTC. Translated, it gives CSARLAGGAENIQYF.

This clonotype was found many times. The chain couples TRBV6-6 to TRBJ2-1; D is possibly TRBD1 (6 bases). CDR3 length equals 16 residues. V lost 6 bases, J lost 8 bases, and 23 bases lay in between. Germline V gene data show CDR1 as MNHNY and CDR2 as SVGAGI (reference sequence). This CDR3 is CASSHQGTVGADEQFF. The CDR3, as DNA: TGTGCCAGCAGCCACCAGGGGACCGTGGGAGCCGATGAGCAGTTCTTC.

This clonotype was counted at least ten times. CDR3 sequence reads: CASSPGLMDNEQFF. The CDR3, as DNA: TGTGCCAGCAGCCCGGGACTCATGGACAATGAGCAGTTCTTC. The chain has TRBV14 and TRBJ2-1; possible D gene TRBD2, 6 bases. With 4 bases removed from V and 5 bases from J, the gap between germline ends came to 12 bases. Germline V gene lookup returns CDR1 SGHDN and CDR2 FVKESK. This CDR3 region has 14 residues.

The chain recombines TRBV20-1 with TRBJ2-1; no reliable D call. CDR1 is DFQATT and CDR2 is SNEGSKA in the germline V gene (reference sequence). The CDR3 extends over 15 amino acids. The V end lost 1 base, the J end lost 9 bases, and 19 bases lay between the germline ends. The CDR3 DNA is TGCAGTGCTAGAGGCCCTCCTACGTATCGATCTGAGCAGTTCTTC. It translates to CSARGPPTYRSEQFF.

This clonotype is labeled medium-sized. J is TRBJ2-5 and V is TRBV5-1, with D tentatively TRBD2 (6 bases). The length of the CDR3 is 15 residues. Germline CDR1 SGHRS, CDR2 YFSETQ. V lost 2 bases and J 2 bases, leaving 13 bases between the germline ends. The CDR3 here is CASSLLTGGQETQYF. CDR3 bases: TGCGCCAGCAGCTTACTAACCGGGGGACAAGAGACCCAGTACTTC.

This clonotype is medium-sized within its sample. The chain combines TRBV5-1 with TRBJ2-7; D gene uncertain. This CDR3 region has 13 residues. Trimming cost V 0 bases and J 3 bases, with 7 bases left between them. The germline CDR1 and CDR2 sequences are SGHRS and YFSETQ. For the CDR3, the DNA is TGCGCCAGCAGCTTGGCCCTGGGCTACGAGCAGTACGTC. Translating gives CASSLALGYEQYV.

The chain employs TRBV4-2 and TRBJ1-5; TRBD1 matches 7 bases. The junction had 7 bases not matched to a gene; V was cut back by 0 bases and J by 5 bases. Germline CDR1 reads LGHNA; CDR2 reads YNFKEQ. The CDR3 loop spans 16 amino acids. The CDR3 spells CASSQEPTGYDQPQHF. The CDR3, as DNA: TGTGCCAGCAGCCAAGAACCGACAGGGTACGATCAGCCCCAGCATTTT.

This clonotype rates as medium-sized. This rearrangement joins TRBV5-1 to TRBJ2-7; maybe TRBD2 (5 bases). The germline V gene has CDR1 SGHRS and CDR2 YFSETQ. There are 13 residues in the CDR3. V was shortened by 7 bases and J by 2 bases, with 13 bases between the two germline ends. DNA for the CDR3: TGCGCCAGCTCGATGGACTGGACCTACGAGCAGTACTTC. It is translated as CASSMDWTYEQYF. Filled out from reference TRBV5-1 and TRBJ2-7, the complete variable domain reads KAGVTQTPRYLIKTRGQQVTLSCSPISGHRSVSWYQQTPGQGLQFLFEYFSETQRNKGNFPGRFSGRQFSNSRSEMNVSTLELGDSALYLCASSMDWTYEQYFGPGTRLTVT.

This clonotype has a handful of counts. The V call is TRBV20-1, the J call TRBJ2-3; 15 bases are shared with TRBD2. V lost 5 bases, J lost 3 bases, and 6 bases stayed unmatched. The CDR3 totals 16 residues. Per the germline V gene, CDR1 is DFQATT and CDR2 is SNEGSKA (reference sequence). The CDR3 sequence: CSAFRTSGGATDTQYF. The CDR3 nucleotides are TGCAGTGCTTTCAGGACTAGCGGGGGGGCGACAGATACGCAGTATTTT.